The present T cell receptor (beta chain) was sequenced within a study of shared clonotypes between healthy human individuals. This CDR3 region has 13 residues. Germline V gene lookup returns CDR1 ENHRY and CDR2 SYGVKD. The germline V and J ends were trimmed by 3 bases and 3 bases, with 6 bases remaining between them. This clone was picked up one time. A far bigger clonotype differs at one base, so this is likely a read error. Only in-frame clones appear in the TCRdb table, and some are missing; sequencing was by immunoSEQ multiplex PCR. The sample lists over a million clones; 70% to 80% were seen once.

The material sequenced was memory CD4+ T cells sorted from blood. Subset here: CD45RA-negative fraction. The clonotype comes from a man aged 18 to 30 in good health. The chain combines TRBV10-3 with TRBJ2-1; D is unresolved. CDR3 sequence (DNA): TGTGCCATCAGTGAAGGGCTCTACAATGAGCAGTTCTTC. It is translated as CAISEGLYNEQFF.